This TCR beta chain originates from a study of shared clonotypes between healthy human individuals. Overall study: Each donor's CD8 memory used one plate, CD8 naive two, each CD4 subset three.

The V gene end was trimmed by 4 bases and the J gene end by 0 bases; junction bases not matched to a gene: 11. This CDR3 comprises 17 residues. CDR1 and CDR2 (germline): SGDLS, YYNGEE. Study-wide results and caveats: In the sorted subsets, rarefaction showed sequencing was incomplete despite large depth.

Sorted-subset replicate PCR reactions contained roughly 200 ng DNA, corresponding to some 29,000 T cell genomes. Profiled with immunoSEQ multiplex PCR; TCRdb holds only in-frame clones, not every one. Here the sample spans roughly 660,000 clones, 90% being singletons. Turning to this clone: The antigen remains undetermined.

The receptor's source is a man younger than 35 in good health. Some clones in this sample may be carry-over from other donors' samples. The rearrangement joins TRBV9 to TRBJ2-3, with 7 bases matching TRBD2. Material for sequencing was memory CD8+ T cells from PBMCs. Subset of the sample: CD45RO+ cells pooled with CCR7-negative TemRA cells. The CDR3 DNA is TGTGCCAGCAGCACCTCGGGGGAGGGACCGAGCACAGATACGCAGTATTTT. It translates to CASSTSGEGPSTDTQYF. Complete variable domain (other parts from reference TRBV9 and TRBJ2-3): DSGVTQTPKHLITATGQRVTLRCSPRSGDLSVYWYQQSLDQGLQFLIQYYNGEERAKGNILERFSAQQFPDLHSELNLSSLELGDSALYFCASSTSGEGPSTDTQYFGPGTRLTVL.